Presented here are 12 T cell receptor beta chains from one specimen sequenced in a study of blood T cells in healthy people across ages. Primed by a sample-barcoded 5' primer and a J-beta primer mix, a second PCR proceeded for about 7 to 11 cycles. MiXCR was run by TCRdb on the 5' RACE reads, yielding one entry per CDR3 protein. Altogether some 880,000 distinct CDR3 sequences are present, roughly 35% being singletons, with the ten largest covering 13%. Sequencing used blood. These TCRs come from a man younger than 35 in good health.

The chain has TRBV12-3 or TRBV12-4 and TRBJ2-5, with 7 bases aligning to TRBD1. The CDR3 has 13 residues. The junction had 11 bases not matched to a gene; V was cut back by 5 bases and J by 11 bases. CDR3: CASSVDRDNEQYF. CDR3 nucleotides: TGTGCCAGCAGTGTCGACAGGGACAATGAGCAGTACTTC.

The gene calls are TRBV5-5 and TRBJ2-1, with 9 bases identical to TRBD1. The CDR3 loop spans 16 amino acids. Looked up from germline, CDR1 is SGHKS and CDR2 is YYEKEE (reference sequence). Trimming at V came to 3 bases and at J to 5 bases, leaving 9 bases not matched to a gene. CDR3 nucleotides: TGTGCCAGCAGCTCGTACCGGGACAGGGCGGACAATGAGCAGTTCTTC. Protein sequence: CASSSYRDRADNEQFF.

There are a few counts of this clonotype. CDR3: CASSLNAEGEQYF. The DNA for the CDR3 is TGTGCCAGCAGCCTGAACGCGGAGGGAGAGCAGTACTTC. The chain couples TRBV7-3 to TRBJ2-5, with D perhaps TRBD2 (6 bases). Germline V gene lookup returns CDR1 SGHTA and CDR2 FQGTGA. The CDR3 is made up of 13 amino acids. V was trimmed by 5 bases and J by 11 bases, leaving 18 bases between them.

The chain employs TRBV12-3 or TRBV12-4 and TRBJ1-5; D call uncertain. V was pared by 5 bases and J by 2 bases, with 10 bases between. The CDR3 is 14 amino acids. The CDR3 region has the DNA TGTGCCAGCAGTGGGTATTCGGGCAATCAGCCCCAGCATTTT. This sequence encodes CASSGYSGNQPQHF.

This clonotype was detected only a few times. This chain uses TRBV7-2 with TRBJ1-2; possible D gene TRBD1, 6 bases. The germline V gene encodes CDR1 SGHTA and CDR2 FQGNSA. V was shortened by 7 bases and J by 4 bases, with 19 bases between the two germline ends. The CDR3 loop spans 15 amino acids. CDR3 bases: TGTGCCAGCACCAAAACTTGGGACACGTTCTATGGCTACACCTTC. This codes for CASTKTWDTFYGYTF.

This clonotype was detected a few times. At one of its ends the junction is not consistent with the germline gene, which may arise from a read error. The chain combines TRBV20-1 with TRBJ1-1; the D gene is possibly TRBD1 (6 bases). Germline CDR1 is DFQATT and CDR2 is SNEGSKA (reference sequence). The CDR3 has 14 residues. This CDR3 reads CSARLGGVSTEVFF. The CDR3 bases are TGCAGTGCTAGGTTAGGGGGAGTGAGCACTGAAGTTTTCTTT.

This clonotype was seen a few times. The V gene is TRBV11-2, the J gene TRBJ2-2, with TRBD1 matching 7 bases. V lost 6 bases, J lost 2 bases, and 9 bases stayed unmatched. From germline, CDR1 is SGHAT and CDR2 FQNNGV. The CDR3 extends over 16 amino acids. CDR3 DNA sequence: TGTGCCAGCAGTCATGGACAGGTGTTAAACACCGGGGAGCTGTTTTTT. Residues: CASSHGQVLNTGELFF.

In this sample, this clonotype turned up many times. The chain joins TRBV5-5 to TRBJ2-7, with D perhaps matching TRBD1 (6 bases). The germline V gene has CDR1 SGHKS and CDR2 YYEKEE (reference sequence). Between the trimmed V and J ends, which lost 5 bases and 2 bases, there was a span of 17 bases. CDR3 length: 15 residues. DNA for the CDR3: TGTGCCAGCAGTTGGGCGAACAGGGTAACCTACGAGCAGTACTTC. The encoded protein is CASSWANRVTYEQYF.

This clonotype has just a few counts. The chain couples TRBV7-3 to TRBJ1-2; perhaps TRBD1 as D (5 bases). V lost 1 base to trimming and J lost 6 bases, with 15 bases between them. This CDR3 contains 15 residues. Germline V gives CDR1 SGHTA, CDR2 FQGTGA. CDR3 in amino acids: CASSLMGEQGDGYTF. The CDR3 DNA sequence: TGTGCCAGCAGCTTAATGGGGGAACAAGGGGATGGCTACACCTTC.

V usage is TRBV5-1 and J usage is TRBJ2-1, with D uncertain. This CDR3 region has 15 residues. Trimming took off 4 bases at V and 0 bases at J, with 11 bases between the two ends. The germline gives CDR1 SGHRS, CDR2 YFSETQ. CDR3 in amino acids: CASSADQSSYNEQFF. CDR3 nucleotides: TGCGCCAGCAGCGCCGATCAGAGCTCCTACAATGAGCAGTTCTTC.

This clonotype was seen at least ten times. The chain joins TRBV7-3 to TRBJ2-7; no clear D. The CDR3 covers 13 residues. Trimming shortened V by 4 bases and J by 6 bases, and 13 bases separated the two germline ends. Germline lookup yields CDR1 SGHTA and CDR2 FQGTGA. The CDR3 here is CASSSAPYSEQYF. The CDR3 DNA follows: TGTGCCAGCAGCTCGGCCCCCTACTCCGAGCAGTACTTC.

The rearrangement links TRBV10-3 to TRBJ2-3, with TRBD2 as a possible D gene (6 bases). Germline V gene sequence: CDR1 ENHRY, CDR2 SYGVKD. Trimming took off 3 bases at V and 4 bases at J, with 11 bases between the two ends. The CDR3 is made up of 14 amino acids. The chain's CDR3 is CAISDVGGADTQYF. The CDR3 nucleotides are TGTGCCATCAGTGATGTGGGAGGAGCAGATACGCAGTATTTT.